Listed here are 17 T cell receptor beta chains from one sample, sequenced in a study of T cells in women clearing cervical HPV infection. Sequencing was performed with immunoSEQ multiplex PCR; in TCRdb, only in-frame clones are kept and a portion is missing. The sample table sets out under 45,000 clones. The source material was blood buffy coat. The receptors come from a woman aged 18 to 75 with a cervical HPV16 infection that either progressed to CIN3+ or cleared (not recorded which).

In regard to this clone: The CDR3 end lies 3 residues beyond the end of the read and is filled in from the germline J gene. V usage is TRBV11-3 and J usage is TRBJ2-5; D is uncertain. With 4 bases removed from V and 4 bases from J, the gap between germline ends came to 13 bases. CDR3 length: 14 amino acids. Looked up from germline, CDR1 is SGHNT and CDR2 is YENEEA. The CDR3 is CASSSRQVGETQYF. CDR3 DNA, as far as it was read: TGTGCCAGCAGCTCCCGACAAGTAGGAGAGACC.

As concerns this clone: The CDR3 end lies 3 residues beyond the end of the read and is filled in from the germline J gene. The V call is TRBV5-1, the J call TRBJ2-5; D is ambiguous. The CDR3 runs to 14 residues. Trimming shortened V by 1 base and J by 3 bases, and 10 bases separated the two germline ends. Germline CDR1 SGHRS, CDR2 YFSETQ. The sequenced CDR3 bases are TGCGCCAGCAGCTTGAACGCGCAAAAAGAGACC. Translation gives CASSLNAQKET. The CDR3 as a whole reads CASSLNAQKETQYF.

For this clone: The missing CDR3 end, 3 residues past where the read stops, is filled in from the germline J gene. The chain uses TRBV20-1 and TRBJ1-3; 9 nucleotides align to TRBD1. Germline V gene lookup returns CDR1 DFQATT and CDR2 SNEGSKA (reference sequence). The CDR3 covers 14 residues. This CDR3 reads CSAKKGTGIGTIYF. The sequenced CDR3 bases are TGCAGTGCTAAAAAGGGGACAGGGATTGGAACC.

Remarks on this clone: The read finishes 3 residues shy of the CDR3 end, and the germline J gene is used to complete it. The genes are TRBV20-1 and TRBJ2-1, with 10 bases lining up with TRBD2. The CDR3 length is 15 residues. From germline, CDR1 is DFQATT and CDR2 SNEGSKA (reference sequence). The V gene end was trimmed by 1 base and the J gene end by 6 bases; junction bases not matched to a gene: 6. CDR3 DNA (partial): TGCAGTGCTAGAGGAGGGCTAGCGGGGGCCAATGAG. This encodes CSARGGLAGANE. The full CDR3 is CSARGGLAGANEQFF.

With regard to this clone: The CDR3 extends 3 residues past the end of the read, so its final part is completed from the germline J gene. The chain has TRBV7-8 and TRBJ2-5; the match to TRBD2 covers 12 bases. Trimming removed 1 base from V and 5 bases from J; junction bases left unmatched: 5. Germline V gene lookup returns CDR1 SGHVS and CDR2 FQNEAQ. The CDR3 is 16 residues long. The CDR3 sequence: CASSLGTSGGRETQYF. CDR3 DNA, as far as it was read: TGTGCCAGCAGCTTAGGAACTAGCGGGGGGAGGGAGACC.

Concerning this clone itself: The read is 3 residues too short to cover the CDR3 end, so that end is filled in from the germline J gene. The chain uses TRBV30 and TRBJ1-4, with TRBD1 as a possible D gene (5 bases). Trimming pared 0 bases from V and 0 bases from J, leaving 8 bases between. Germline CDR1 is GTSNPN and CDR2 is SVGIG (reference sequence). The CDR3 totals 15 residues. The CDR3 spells CAWSVQATTNEKLFF. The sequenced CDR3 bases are TGTGCCTGGAGTGTACAGGCTACAACTAATGAAAAA.

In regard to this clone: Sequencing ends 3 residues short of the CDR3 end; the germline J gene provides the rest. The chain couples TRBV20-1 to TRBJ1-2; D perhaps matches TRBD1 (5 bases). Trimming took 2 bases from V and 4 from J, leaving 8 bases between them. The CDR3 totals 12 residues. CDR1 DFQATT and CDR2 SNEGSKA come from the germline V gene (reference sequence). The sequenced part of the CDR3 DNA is TGCAGTGCTAGACCCGACAGCTATGGC. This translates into CSARPDSYG. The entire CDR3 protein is CSARPDSYGYTF.

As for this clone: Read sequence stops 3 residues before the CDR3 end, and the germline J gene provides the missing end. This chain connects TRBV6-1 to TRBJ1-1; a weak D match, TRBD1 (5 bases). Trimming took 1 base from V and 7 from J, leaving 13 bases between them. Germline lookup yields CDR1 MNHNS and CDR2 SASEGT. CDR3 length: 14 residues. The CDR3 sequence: CASSEVQGKGEAFF. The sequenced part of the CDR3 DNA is TGTGCCAGCAGTGAAGTCCAGGGAAAGGGTGAA.

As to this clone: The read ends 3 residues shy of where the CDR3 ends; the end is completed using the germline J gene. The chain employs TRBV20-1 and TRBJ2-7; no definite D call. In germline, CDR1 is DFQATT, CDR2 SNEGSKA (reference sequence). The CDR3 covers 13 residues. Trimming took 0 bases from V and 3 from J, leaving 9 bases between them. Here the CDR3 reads CSARDSSGYEQYF. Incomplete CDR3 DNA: TGCAGTGCTAGAGATAGTTCGGGCTACGAG.

The part of the CDR3 DNA that was read is TGCAGCGTTGCCAGGGACACTGAA. Protein: CSVARDTE. The whole CDR3 protein is CSVARDTEAFF. The chain uses TRBV29-1 and TRBJ1-1; tentatively, D is TRBD1 (5 bases). The CDR3 is cut off 3 residues early in the read; its end comes from the germline J gene. The V end was cut by 4 bases, the J end by 3 bases, with 6 bases between. This CDR3 has 11 residues. Germline V CDR1 and CDR2: SQVTM, ANQGSEA.

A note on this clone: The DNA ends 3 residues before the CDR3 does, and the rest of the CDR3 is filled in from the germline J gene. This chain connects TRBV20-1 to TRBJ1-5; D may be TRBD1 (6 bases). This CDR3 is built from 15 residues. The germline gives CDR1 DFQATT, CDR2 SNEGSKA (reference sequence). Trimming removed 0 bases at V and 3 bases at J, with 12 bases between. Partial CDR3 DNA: TGCAGTGCTAGAGATCCAGGACAGATCAATCAGCCC. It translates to CSARDPGQINQP. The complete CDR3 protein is CSARDPGQINQPQHF.

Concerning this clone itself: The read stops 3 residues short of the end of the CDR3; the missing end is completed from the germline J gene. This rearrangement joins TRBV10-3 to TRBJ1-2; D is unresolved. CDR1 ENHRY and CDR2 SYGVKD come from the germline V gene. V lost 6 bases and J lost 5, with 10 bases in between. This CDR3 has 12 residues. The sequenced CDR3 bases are TGTGCCATCAGCGCGGAATTTTATGGC. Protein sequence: CAISAEFYG. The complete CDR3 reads CAISAEFYGYTF.

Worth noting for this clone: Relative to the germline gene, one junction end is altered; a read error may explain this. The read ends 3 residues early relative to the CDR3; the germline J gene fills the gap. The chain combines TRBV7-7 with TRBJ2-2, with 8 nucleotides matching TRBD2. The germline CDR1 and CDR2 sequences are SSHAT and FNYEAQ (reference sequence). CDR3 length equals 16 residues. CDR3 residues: CASSLSGGTNTGELFF. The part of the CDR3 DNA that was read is TGTGCTAGCAGCTTAAGCGGGGGAACGAACACCGGGGAG.

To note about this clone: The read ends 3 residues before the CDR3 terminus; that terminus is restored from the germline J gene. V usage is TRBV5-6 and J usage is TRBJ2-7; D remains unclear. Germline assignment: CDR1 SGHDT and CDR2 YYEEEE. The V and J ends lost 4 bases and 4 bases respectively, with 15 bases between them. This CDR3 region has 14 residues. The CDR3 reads CASSQQHSLYEQYF. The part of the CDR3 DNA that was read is TGTGCCAGCAGCCAACAGCACAGCCTTTACGAG.

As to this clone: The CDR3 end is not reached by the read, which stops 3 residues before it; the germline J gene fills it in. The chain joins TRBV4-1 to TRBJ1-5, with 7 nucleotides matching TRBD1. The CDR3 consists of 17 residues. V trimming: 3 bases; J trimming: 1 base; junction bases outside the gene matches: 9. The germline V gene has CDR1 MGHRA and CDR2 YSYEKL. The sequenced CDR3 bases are TGCGCCAGCAGCCATACAAACAGGGGCCTCAGCAATCAGCCC. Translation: CASSHTNRGLSNQP. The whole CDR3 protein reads CASSHTNRGLSNQPQHF.

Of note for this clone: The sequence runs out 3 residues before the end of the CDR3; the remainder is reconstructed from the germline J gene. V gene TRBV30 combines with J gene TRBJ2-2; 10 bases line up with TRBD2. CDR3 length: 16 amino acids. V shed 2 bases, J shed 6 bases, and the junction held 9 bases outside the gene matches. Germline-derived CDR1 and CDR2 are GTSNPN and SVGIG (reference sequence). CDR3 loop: CAWSLAGAQVAGELFF. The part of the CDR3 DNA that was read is TGTGCCTGGAGTCTAGCGGGGGCCCAAGTCGCCGGGGAG.

The CDR3 spells CAWSVSGDTQYF. CDR3 DNA, as far as it was read: TGTGCCTGGAGCGTGTCGGGGGATACG. This chain links TRBV30 with TRBJ2-3, with D maybe TRBD2 (5 bases). The CDR3 end falls 3 residues outside the read, so it is completed with the germline J gene. CDR3 size: 12 residues. CDR1 is GTSNPN, CDR2 SVGIG, per germline (reference sequence). V was pared by 3 bases and J by 6 bases, with 10 bases between.